Listed below are T cell receptor beta chains from one sample, sequenced in a study of blood T cell repertoires in COVID-19. Repertoires were generated with immunoSEQ multiplex PCR, while TCRdb's copy carries only in-frame clones and drops some. Among approximately 200,000 clones, around 83% were seen once, and the ten largest hold 6% to 9.5%. Sequencing was carried out using peripheral blood. These receptors all stem from a woman in her fifties or sixties with acute or convalescent COVID-19. CDR3s include the opening cysteine and the closing phenylalanine or tryptophan. The D gene is left open where the match is weak. A row's size may be missing; if present it is once, few, many or a size class.

. | TRBJ2-2 | TRBD2 | TRBV28 | CASSRPAPGLAGTGELFF | TGTGCCAGCAGTCGACCCGCGCCGGGACTAGCGGGGACCGGGGAGCTGTTTTTT
. | TRBJ2-1 | . | TRBV5-4 | CASSGGGLGPYNEQFF | TGTGCCAGCAGCGGGGGAGGCCTGGGACCCTACAATGAGCAGTTCTTC
. | TRBJ2-1 | TRBD2 | TRBV5-1 | CASSHGTSGGNEQFF | TGCGCCAGCAGCCACGGGACTAGCGGGGGTAATGAGCAGTTCTTC
. | TRBJ2-2 | . | TRBV11-3 | CASSLEYNRELFF | TGTGCCAGCAGCTTAGAGTACAACCGGGAGCTGTTTTTT
. | TRBJ2-1 | . | TRBV10-3 | CAISDPRGEQFF | TGTGCCATCAGTGACCCTCGGGGAGAGCAGTTCTTC
. | TRBJ1-5 | TRBD1 | TRBV19 | CASSTTGRNQPQHF | TGTGCCAGTAGTACGACAGGGCGCAATCAGCCCCAGCATTTT
. | TRBJ1-6 | . | TRBV4-1 | CASSQDRAKNSPLHF | TGCGCCAGCAGCCAAGACAGGGCCAAAAATTCACCCCTCCACTTT
. | TRBJ2-2 | . | TRBV6-5 | CASLGRKNTGELFF | TGTGCCAGCCTGGGGAGGAAGAACACCGGGGAGCTGTTTTTT
. | TRBJ1-2 | . | TRBV7-8 | CASSLGSISYGYTF | TGTGCCAGCAGCTTAGGTTCAATCAGCTATGGCTACACCTTC
few | TRBJ2-7 | . | TRBV27 | CASSLRDRAYEQYF | TGTGCCAGCAGTCTGCGGGACAGAGCCTACGAGCAGTACTTC
. | TRBJ2-7 | TRBD1 | TRBV2 | CASSPGQGLEQYF | TGTGCCAGCAGTCCCGGACAGGGACTCGAGCAGTACTTC
. | TRBJ1-6 | TRBD1 | TRBV3-1/TRBV3-2 | CASSLGTGVNSPLHF | TGTGCCAGCAGCCTTGGGACAGGGGTTAATTCACCCCTCCACTTT
. | TRBJ2-3 | TRBD2 | TRBV30 | CAWSSSGRRTDTQYF | TGTGCCTGGAGTTCCAGCGGGAGACGCACAGATACGCAGTATTTT
. | TRBJ1-1 | . | TRBV6-5 | CASSYEQGKTEAFF | TGTGCCAGCAGTTACGAGCAGGGGAAGACTGAAGCTTTCTTT
few | TRBJ2-2 | TRBD2 | TRBV28 | CASSFWGLAGGYTGELFF | TGTGCCAGCAGTTTTTGGGGACTAGCGGGAGGCTACACCGGGGAGCTGTTTTTT
. | TRBJ2-7 | . | TRBV30 | CAWRALHEQYF | TGTGCCTGGAGGGCCCTCCACGAGCAGTACTTC
. | TRBJ1-3 | . | TRBV9 | CASSVSPRSGVGNTIYF | TGTGCCAGCAGCGTCTCACCTCGTTCAGGGGTGGGAAACACCATATATTTT
. | TRBJ2-3 | TRBD1 | TRBV28 | CASSLSTGTASTDTQYF | TGTGCCAGCAGTTTATCGACCGGGACAGCTAGCACAGATACGCAGTATTTT
. | TRBJ2-3 | . | TRBV3-1/TRBV3-2 | CASSQDRLAFSAQYF | TGTGCCAGCAGCCAAGATCGGCTAGCCTTTAGTGCGCAGTATTTT
. | TRBJ2-2 | TRBD2 | TRBV11-3 | CASSDSGGPYTGELFF | TGTGCCAGCAGCGACTCGGGGGGGCCCTATACCGGGGAGCTGTTTTTT
. | TRBJ2-3 | . | TRBV9 | CASLSLATDTQYF | TGTGCCAGCTTATCTCTAGCGACAGATACGCAGTATTTT
. | TRBJ1-2 | . | TRBV5-1 | CASSLRQAGQGYTF | TGCGCCAGCAGCTTACGACAGGCAGGGCAAGGCTACACCTTC
. | TRBJ1-2 | TRBD1 | TRBV19 | CASRKGQGIGYTF | TGTGCCAGTAGGAAGGGACAGGGGATCGGCTACACCTTC
. | TRBJ2-5 | . | TRBV10-3 | CAINQGETQYF | TGTGCCATCAACCAGGGGGAGACCCAGTACTTC
. | TRBJ1-2 | . | TRBV30 | CAWSPQGNYGYTF | TGTGCCTGGAGTCCTCAGGGGAACTATGGCTACACCTTC
. | TRBJ2-5 | . | TRBV7-2 | CASSPTGDLETQYF | TGTGCCAGCAGCCCCACGGGGGACCTAGAGACCCAGTACTTC
once | TRBJ1-1 | . | TRBV15 | CATSRGEGLFSEAFF | TGTGCCACCAGCAGAGGGGAGGGTTTGTTCTCTGAAGCTTTCTTT
. | TRBJ2-5 | . | TRBV2 | CASMWAGQETQYF | TGTGCCAGCATGTGGGCGGGGCAAGAGACCCAGTACTTC
few | TRBJ1-6 | . | TRBV5-4 | CASSLSDSPLHF | TGTGCCAGCAGCCTCTCTGATTCACCCCTCCACTTT
few | TRBJ1-1 | . | TRBV6-5 | CASHRSSNTEAFF | TGTGCCAGCCACCGGAGCAGTAACACTGAAGCTTTCTTT
. | TRBJ2-7 | TRBD1 | TRBV5-1 | CASRPLQGIYEQYF | TGCGCCAGCAGGCCTCTACAGGGGATTTACGAGCAGTACTTC
large | TRBJ1-2 | TRBD1 | TRBV15 | CATSRLRDSRNFYGYTF | TGTGCCACCAGCAGATTACGGGACAGCCGTAACTTTTATGGCTACACCTTC
many | TRBJ1-3 | TRBD1 | TRBV7-2 | CASSLGDRVSGNTIYF | TGTGCCAGCAGCTTAGGGGACAGGGTTTCCGGAAACACCATATATTTT
. | TRBJ2-3 | TRBD2 | TRBV4-3 | CASSQDGKSSGGTDTQYF | TGCGCCAGCAGCCAAGATGGAAAGAGTAGCGGGGGAACAGATACGCAGTATTTT
. | TRBJ2-1 | TRBD1 | TRBV14 | CASSYYTGTGNYNEQFF | TGTGCCAGCAGCTATTATACGGGGACAGGGAACTACAATGAGCAGTTCTTC
. | TRBJ1-1 | . | TRBV5-1 | CASRFSGFYTEAFF | TGCGCCAGCAGATTCTCGGGGTTCTACACTGAAGCTTTCTTT
once | TRBJ1-6 | . | TRBV4-3 | CASSQDGGSPLHF | TGCGCCAGCAGCCAAGACGGCGGCTCACCCCTCCACTTT